The 21 T cell receptor delta chains below were found in one sample sequenced in a study of Vγ9Vδ2 T cells in congenital toxoplasmosis. TRGC- and TRDC-specific primers primed one-tube template-switch reverse transcription to make cDNA. The TRGC primer was designed to bind both TRGC1 and TRGC2 constant genes. TCRdb re-analyzed the reads via CATT. The sample has about 830 delta-chain clones, 50% seen once. Sequencing was performed on gamma-delta T cells from blood. These TCRs come from a child under 10 years old born to a mother with Toxoplasma gondii infection during pregnancy, either congenitally infected or uninfected (not recorded which).

This clone came up a few times. A far larger clone differs by one base, so this is likely a read error. The rearrangement uses TRDV1 and TRDJ1; 11 bases agree with TRDD3. No J gene was available from TCRdb, and it was assigned here by a germline match of the DNA. CDR1 TSWWSYY and CDR2 QGS come from the germline V gene. V was clipped by 8 bases and J by 2 bases; unmatched bases: 31. This CDR3 region has 23 residues. The CDR3 DNA follows: TGTGCTCTTCTGGTTCCGGCCAGGGTACTGGGGGATATGGAGCGACTAGGTACCGATAAACTCATCTTT. Translation gives CALLVPARVLGDMERLGTDKLIF.

Of note for this clone: A read error is likely here: a far larger clone is one base away. The sample holds other DNA sequences that translate to the same CDR3. The chain has TRDV2 and TRDJ2; 10 bases match TRDD3. The J gene, absent from TCRdb, was called here by matching the DNA to germline. This CDR3 is built from 15 residues. The germline V gene has CDR1 GEAIGNYY and CDR2 EKD. V trimming: 5 bases; J trimming: 2 bases; junction bases outside the gene matches: 4. CDR3 region: CACVLGDALTAQLFF. The CDR3 DNA reads TGTGCCTGTGTACTGGGGGATGCGTTGACAGCACAACTCTTCTTT.

This clone has a handful of counts. It differs at one base from a far larger clone, so likely a read error. The V and J genes are TRDV2 and TRDJ3, with 7 bases identical to TRDD3. The CDR3 loop spans 18 amino acids. V shed 3 bases, J shed 1 base, and the junction held 8 bases outside the gene matches. CDR1 and CDR2 from the germline V gene are GEAIGNYY and EKD. CDR3 bases: TGTGCCTGTGACGTACTGGGGTATACGTCCTGGGACACCCGACAGATGTTTTTC. Translating it yields CACDVLGYTSWDTRQMFF.

Notes on this clone: A far larger clone is just one base off, so this is likely a read error. The gene calls are TRDV1 and TRDJ1; no definite D call. The J gene, left out of TCRdb, was set here by checking the DNA against germline. Germline values: CDR1 TSWWSYY, CDR2 QGS. This CDR3 contains 12 residues. Trimming took 5 bases from V and 3 from J, leaving 7 bases between them. CDR3 residues: CALGRGPDKLIF. The CDR3 DNA follows: TGTGCTCTTGGGAGAGGTCCCGATAAACTCATCTTT.

Turning to this clone: The protein recorded in TCRdb matches a much larger clone and deviates from this DNA's translation at residue 15, suggesting a read error; the protein here is obtained by translating the DNA. The rearrangement links TRDV2 to TRDJ3; 8 bases are shared with TRDD3. Here the J gene was assigned by germline matching of the DNA, as TCRdb has none. This CDR3 is built from 20 residues. Germline V gene data show CDR1 as GEAIGNYY and CDR2 as EKD. In DNA, the CDR3 is TGTGCCTGTGACACACTAGGAGGGATACGTAGGCCCTGGGACAACCGACAGATGTTTTTC. Residues: CACDTLGGIRRPWDNRQMFF.

For this clone: Since a far larger clone is one base different, this is likely a read error. The same CDR3 can be traced to other DNA sequences in this sample. The V gene is TRDV2, the J gene TRDJ1; TRDD3 matches 7 bases. TCRdb carries no J gene annotation; the J gene was assigned here by matching the DNA with germline. CDR1 GEAIGNYY and CDR2 EKD come from the germline V gene. With V trimmed by 0 bases and J by 3 bases, 6 bases remained unmatched. The CDR3 has 15 amino acids. The CDR3 loop reads CACDTVGGYADKLIF. The CDR3 DNA is TGTGCCTGTGACACCGTTGGTGGATACGCCGATAAACTCATCTTT.

This clone was recorded a few times. This sequence is one base from a far larger clone and is likely a read error. V is TRDV2 and J is TRDJ3; TRDD3 matches at 11 bases. This CDR3 has 19 residues. Germline CDR1 is GEAIGNYY and CDR2 is EKD. CDR3 nucleotide sequence: TGTGCCTGTGACACCGTACTGGGGGATAGCTCCTGGGACACCCTACAGATGTTTTTC. Protein product: CACDTVLGDSSWDTLQMFF.

This chain links TRDV2 with TRDJ3, with 13 positions matching TRDD3. TCRdb carries no J gene annotation; the J gene was assigned here by matching the DNA with germline. Trimming at V came to 3 bases and at J to 3 bases, leaving 4 bases not matched to a gene. This CDR3 has 18 residues. CDR1 and CDR2 from the germline V gene are GEAIGNYY and EKD. The CDR3 DNA sequence: TGTGCCTGTGACGTACTGGGGGATACGCGCTGGGACACCCGACAGATGTTTTTC. Amino acid sequence: CACDVLGDTRWDTRQMFF.

Remarks on this clone: A single base is all that separates this from a far larger clone, so a read error is likely. The chain carries TRDV2 and TRDJ3; no reliable D call. CDR3 length: 13 amino acids. Germline V gene sequence: CDR1 GEAIGNYY, CDR2 EKD. CDR3 bases: TGTGCCTGTGACACCTGGGAAACCCGACAGATGTTTTTC. This encodes CACDTWETRQMFF.

By share of the sample, this clone is large (0.1 to 1%). The V and J genes are TRDV2 and TRDJ3; 13 bases line up with TRDD3. Germline CDR1 GEAIGNYY, CDR2 EKD. CDR3 length: 20 amino acids. V trimming: 0 bases; J trimming: 5 bases; junction bases outside the gene matches: 9. As DNA, the CDR3 is TGTGCCTGTGACACCGTCGTACTGGGGGATACGGTGGGGGACACCCGACAGATGTTTTTC. Translation: CACDTVVLGDTVGDTRQMFF.

On this clone itself: A far larger clone is only one base removed, so a read error is likely. V usage is TRDV2 and J usage is TRDJ3; 10 bases are a match to TRDD3. As TCRdb names no J gene, one was assigned here on the basis of a DNA match to germline. The germline V gene has CDR1 GEAIGNYY and CDR2 EKD. The CDR3 totals 18 residues. The CDR3 DNA follows: TGTGCCTGTGACACCGGGGGATACGCATCCTGGGTCACCCGACAGATGTTTTTC. It encodes CACDTGGYASWVTRQMFF.

The chain uses TRDV2 and TRDJ3; 13 nucleotides align to TRDD3. The J gene, missing from TCRdb, was assigned here through DNA to germline matching. Germline CDR1 is GEAIGNYY and CDR2 is EKD. This CDR3 spans 21 amino acids. Trimming at V came to 0 bases and at J to 0 bases, leaving 7 bases not matched to a gene. CDR3 nucleotides: TGTGCCTGTGACACCGTACTGGGGGATACGGGGAGCTCCTGGGACACCCGACAGATGTTTTTC. Amino acids: CACDTVLGDTGSSWDTRQMFF.

About this clone itself: With a far larger clone one base away, a read error is the likely cause. The chain links TRDV2 to TRDJ2; D is ambiguous. No J gene is reported in TCRdb; it was inferred here by comparing the DNA with germline. V dropped 6 bases and J dropped 0 bases, with 13 bases sitting between them. The CDR3 runs to 15 residues. Germline assignment: CDR1 GEAIGNYY and CDR2 EKD. CDR3 protein: CACNPASTLTAQLFF. CDR3 DNA: TGTGCCTGTAACCCAGCGAGTACTTTGACAGCACAACTCTTCTTT.

Worth noting for this clone: A far larger clone is a single base away, which makes a read error likely. Other DNA sequences in the same sample also yield this CDR3. This sequence joins TRDV2 and TRDJ1, with TRDD3 matching 10 bases. TCRdb leaves out the J gene; it was filled in here by matching the DNA to germline. The CDR3 extends over 15 amino acids. V lost 3 bases and J lost 2; bases outside the gene matches: 5. CDR1 is GEAIGNYY, CDR2 EKD, per germline. CDR3 loop: CACDALLGDTDKLIF. CDR3 coding DNA: TGTGCCTGTGACGCCTTACTGGGGGATACCGATAAACTCATCTTT.

A word on this clone: Since a far larger clone is one base different, this is likely a read error. The J gene has no call, while the V gene is TRDV1. The CDR3 spans 12 residues. In germline, CDR1 is TSWWSYY, CDR2 QGS. The DNA of the CDR3 is TGTGCTCTTGGGGGAGGTCCCGATAAACCCATCTTT. Its translation: CALGGGPDKPIF.

V gene TRDV2 combines with J gene TRDJ3, with 12 bases that match TRDD3. TCRdb lists no J gene, so it was determined here by aligning the DNA to germline. The V segment lost 3 bases and the J segment 4 bases; nucleotides outside the gene matches: 21. CDR3 length equals 23 residues. Germline-derived CDR1 and CDR2 are GEAIGNYY and EKD. CDR3 in DNA: TGTGCCTGTGACGGACCACTGGGGGATACTCACCTCCAAGGCTCATGGGACACCCGACAGATGTTTTTC. Protein product: CACDGPLGDTHLQGSWDTRQMFF.

With regard to this clone: A far larger clone lies a single base away; this is likely a read error. This chain links TRDV2 with TRDJ3; 13 nucleotides match TRDD3. TCRdb carries no J gene annotation; the J gene was assigned here by matching the DNA with germline. Germline V gives CDR1 GEAIGNYY, CDR2 EKD. CDR3 size: 19 residues. The CDR3 nucleotides are TGTGCCTGTGACATACTGGGGGATACGAGCTCCTGGGGCACCCGACAGATGTTTTTC. This sequence encodes CACDILGDTSSWGTRQMFF.

This clone was recorded a few times. A read error likely explains why the TCRdb protein, taken from a much larger clone, differs from this DNA's translation at residue 3; the protein shown is translated from the DNA. The chain recombines TRDV3 with TRDJ1; 8 bases are shared with TRDD3. The J gene, missing from TCRdb, was assigned here through DNA to germline matching. The CDR3 is made up of 17 amino acids. V gave up 4 bases and J gave up 0 bases; unmatched junction bases: 16. Germline loops: CDR1 TVYSNPD, CDR2 GDNSRS (reference sequence). In DNA, the CDR3 is TGTGCCTGTTCTTCCCGGCCTGGGGGAACGTACACCGATAAACTCATCTTT. Residues: CACSSRPGGTYTDKLIF.

With respect to this clone: A read error likely explains this, since a far larger clone differs by one base. This chain links TRDV1 with TRDJ1; D is perhaps TRDD3 (6 bases). The J gene is not listed in TCRdb, so it was assigned here from a DNA match to germline. The CDR3 has 20 residues. V was pared by 3 bases and J by 2 bases, with 28 bases between. Germline CDR1 and CDR2: TSWWSYY and QGS. CDR3 in DNA: TGTGCTCTTGGGGATCAAGGAATCCTCCCCCACTGGGAGATTACCGATAAACTCATCTTT. Protein: CALGDQGILPHWEITDKLIF.

A note on this clone: A far larger clone is one base from this, pointing to a likely read error. This chain joins TRDV2 and TRDJ3; 11 nucleotides line up with TRDD3. The germline V gene encodes CDR1 GEAIGNYY and CDR2 EKD. The CDR3 runs to 18 residues. The CDR3 region has the DNA TGTGCCTGTGACTACTGGGGGATAAGAAGCTGGGACACCCTACAGATGTTTTTC. It translates to CACDYWGIRSWDTLQMFF.

Worth noting for this clone: This probably arose from a read error, given a far larger clone one base away. Other nucleotide sequences from this sample produce the same CDR3. The chain links TRDV2 to TRDJ3, with TRDD3 matching over 12 bases. TCRdb lists no J gene, so it was determined here by aligning the DNA to germline. This CDR3 region has 23 residues. Germline loops: CDR1 GEAIGNYY, CDR2 EKD. The CDR3 DNA reads TGTGCCTGTGACCCTGTACTGGGGGATACTCACCTCCAAGGCTCCTGGGATACCCGACAGATGTTTTTC. Protein sequence: CACDPVLGDTHLQGSWDTRQMFF.